These 11 T cell receptor beta chains originate from one sample sequenced in a study of blood T cell repertoires in COVID-19. Sequencing used immunoSEQ multiplex PCR; TCRdb keeps in-frame clones, though not all of them. This sample has approximately 340,000 clones, with 87% found just once. Sequenced: peripheral blood. These receptors were taken from a man in his thirties or forties with COVID-19, enrolled during active disease.

The CDR3 sequence: CASRGQGAGELFF. The CDR3 region has the DNA TGTGCCAGCCGGGGACAGGGCGCCGGGGAGCTGTTTTTT. The rearrangement uses TRBV27 and TRBJ2-2, with 9 bases lining up with TRBD1. Germline values: CDR1 MNHEY, CDR2 SMNVEV (reference sequence). This CDR3 is built from 13 residues. V was clipped by 8 bases and J by 6 bases; unmatched bases: 4.

CDR3 protein: CASSLRENTEAFF. As DNA, the CDR3 is TGTGCCAGTAGTCTCCGGGAGAACACTGAAGCTTTCTTT. The chain employs TRBV19 and TRBJ1-1; D unclear. From germline, CDR1 is LNHDA and CDR2 SQIVND (reference sequence). The V gene lost 5 bases and the J gene lost 1 base, with 8 bases spanning the gap. This CDR3 comprises 13 residues.

The CDR3 is CASSPGQGNYGYTF. The CDR3 DNA reads TGCGCCAGCAGTCCGGGACAGGGTAACTATGGCTACACCTTC. V usage is TRBV4-3 and J usage is TRBJ1-2; 9 bases are a match to TRBD1. Germline V gene lookup returns CDR1 LGHNA and CDR2 YSLEER. V shed 6 bases, J shed 1 base, and the junction held 3 bases outside the gene matches. The CDR3 is 14 amino acids.

The chain joins TRBV9 to TRBJ2-3, with 9 bases identical to TRBD2. The CDR3 length is 15 residues. CDR1 is SGDLS and CDR2 is YYNGEE in the germline V gene. Losses at the gene ends were 0 bases for V and 5 bases for J; bases not matched to a gene: 4. The CDR3 DNA sequence: TGTGCCAGCAGCGTAGTGGGGACTAGCTTAGATACGCAGTATTTT. Its protein product is CASSVVGTSLDTQYF. Variable domain in full (rest from reference TRBV9 and TRBJ2-3): DSGVTQTPKHLITATGQRVTLRCSPRSGDLSVYWYQQSLDQGLQFLIQYYNGEERAKGNILERFSAQQFPDLHSELNLSSLELGDSALYFCASSVVGTSLDTQYFGPGTRLTVL.

The rearrangement uses TRBV24-1 and TRBJ1-2; a weak D match, TRBD1 (5 bases). Trimming cost V 4 bases and J 2 bases, with 16 bases left between them. CDR3 length: 16 residues. Looked up from germline, CDR1 is KGHDR and CDR2 is SFDVKD. CDR3 in amino acids: CATSESRGTANYGYTF. The CDR3 nucleotides are TGTGCCACCAGTGAATCTCGAGGGACTGCCAACTATGGCTACACCTTC.

This chain connects TRBV29-1 to TRBJ2-1, with D perhaps TRBD2 (5 bases). This CDR3 has 20 residues. Trimming took 0 bases from V and 7 from J, leaving 31 bases between them. Germline assignment: CDR1 SQVTM and CDR2 ANQGSEA. This CDR3 reads CSVEDQTQLVFWEKGNEQFF. CDR3 nucleotides: TGCAGCGTTGAAGATCAAACCCAGCTTGTCTTTTGGGAGAAGGGTAATGAGCAGTTCTTC.

This clone came up once. The chain uses TRBV7-9 and TRBJ1-1; TRBD1 is a possible D gene (5 bases). Trimming shortened V by 6 bases and J by 2 bases, and 10 bases separated the two germline ends. Germline CDR1 reads SEHNR; CDR2 reads FQNEAQ (reference sequence). The CDR3 is 13 residues long. For the CDR3, the DNA is TGTGCCAGCAGTGGTCAGGGTAACACTGAAGCTTTCTTT. This translates into CASSGQGNTEAFF.

This chain links TRBV7-8 with TRBJ2-3; possibly TRBD2 for D (6 bases). Germline V gene data show CDR1 as SGHVS and CDR2 as FQNEAQ. Between the trimmed V and J ends, which lost 5 bases and 3 bases, there was a span of 15 bases. The CDR3 runs 15 residues. CDR3: CASSREGLTTDTQYF. CDR3 nucleotides: TGTGCCAGCAGCCGAGAGGGACTGACGACAGATACGCAGTATTTT.

The chain is built from TRBV7-9 and TRBJ2-1; 11 positions match TRBD2. J gave up 5 bases and V 5 bases, and 5 bases lay outside the gene matches. CDR3 length: 15 amino acids. Germline-derived CDR1 and CDR2 are SEHNR and FQNEAQ (reference sequence). DNA for the CDR3: TGTGCCAGCAGCCCGGGACTAGCGGCAGACAATGAGCAGTTCTTC. Its translation: CASSPGLAADNEQFF.

DNA for the CDR3: TGTGCCAGCAGTATGCAAGGAGTTTTTAATAATTCACCCCTCCACTTT. Translating gives CASSMQGVFNNSPLHF. This chain joins TRBV7-3 and TRBJ1-6; D gene unclear. This CDR3 is 16 amino acids long. Germline assignment: CDR1 SGHTA and CDR2 FQGTGA. Between the trimmed V and J ends, which lost 6 bases and 5 bases, there was a span of 17 bases.

This chain uses TRBV7-8 with TRBJ2-5, with 7 bases lining up with TRBD1. This CDR3 region has 13 residues. V shed 7 bases, J shed 2 bases, and the junction held 4 bases outside the gene matches. The germline V gene encodes CDR1 SGHVS and CDR2 FQNEAQ. This chain's CDR3 is CASNRGQQETQYF. For the CDR3, the DNA is TGTGCCAGCAATAGGGGGCAGCAAGAGACCCAGTACTTC.